This TCR beta chain was identified in a study of shared clonotypes between healthy human individuals. In the naive CD8 group, cells lacked CD45RO and were positively selected for CCR7, so terminally differentiated effector memory CD45RA+ cells were left out. After removal of 2 bases from V and 5 bases from J, the junction contained 6 bases not matched to a gene. CDR1 SEHNR and CDR2 FQNEAQ come from the germline V gene (reference sequence). This CDR3 is built from 16 residues. This clone was counted once. Here immunoSEQ multiplex PCR was the method, and the copy in TCRdb shows in-frame clones only, minus some. Seen here are around 580,000 clones, 98% observed once, and the top ten hold 0.3%.

The chain combines TRBV7-9 with TRBJ2-2; 9 bases agree with TRBD2. The source is a man aged 30 to 39 in good health. The sequenced sample was naive CD8+ T cells sorted from blood. CDR3 sequence (DNA): TGTGCCAGCAGCTTAATAGCGGGAGCTAATACCGGGGAGCTGTTTTTT. This codes for CASSLIAGANTGELFF.